What follows describes a single T cell receptor beta chain. Using its own MiXCR run on the 5' RACE reads, TCRdb lists one record per CDR3 protein. Of about 94,000 distinct CDR3 sequences listed, about 13% were seen once; the top ten hold approximately 2.3%. V was clipped by 4 bases and J by 10 bases, with 12 bases between them. The CDR3 is 13 amino acids. CDR1 and CDR2 (germline): SGDLS, YYNGEE. This sample was taken from a study of early T cells in non-severe SARS-CoV-2 infection. Sequences were obtained from whole blood. The sequence was collected from an adult who was a healthcare worker with PCR-confirmed SARS-CoV-2 infection or an uninfected control (not recorded which). J is TRBJ1-6 and V is TRBV9; possibly TRBD1 for D (5 bases). The CDR3 nucleotides read TGTGCCAGCAGCCCCCGGTCAGGGTCACCCCTCCACTTT. Translation: CASSPRSGSPLHF.